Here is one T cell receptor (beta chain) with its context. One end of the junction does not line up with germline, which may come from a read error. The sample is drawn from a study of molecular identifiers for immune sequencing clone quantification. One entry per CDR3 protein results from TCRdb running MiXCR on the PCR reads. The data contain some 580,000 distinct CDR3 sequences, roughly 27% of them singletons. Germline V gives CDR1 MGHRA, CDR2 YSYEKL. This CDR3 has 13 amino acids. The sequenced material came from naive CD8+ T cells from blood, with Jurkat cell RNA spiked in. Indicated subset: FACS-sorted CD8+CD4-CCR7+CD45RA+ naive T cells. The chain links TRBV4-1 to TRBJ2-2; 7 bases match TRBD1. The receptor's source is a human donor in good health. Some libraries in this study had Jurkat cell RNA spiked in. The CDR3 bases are TGCGCCAGCAGCCATAGAGGACAGGAGGAGCCGTTTTTT. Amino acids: CASSHRGQEEPFF.